A single sample is the source of the 21 T cell receptor beta chains below, sequenced in a study of blood T cell repertoires in COVID-19. Produced via immunoSEQ multiplex PCR; TCRdb's table is partial and in-frame only. This table has fewer than 200,000 clones, 75% to 90% appearing once. Sequenced input: peripheral blood. These receptors were obtained from a woman in her 70s with COVID-19, enrolled during active disease.

This clone was seen once. The rearrangement joins TRBV19 to TRBJ1-1; D call uncertain. The CDR3 runs to 13 residues. Germline CDR1 is LNHDA and CDR2 is SQIVND (reference sequence). V lost 5 bases and J lost 8, with 15 bases in between. DNA of the CDR3: TGTGCCAGTAGTCCTTATCCGGTTCCGGAAGCTTTCTTT. This sequence encodes CASSPYPVPEAFF. The whole variable domain, filled in from reference TRBV19 and TRBJ1-1, reads DGGITQSPKYLFRKEGQNVTLSCEQNLNHDAMYWYRQDPGQGLRLIYYSQIVNDFQKGDIAEGYSVSREKKESFPLTVTSAQKNPTAFYLCASSPYPVPEAFFGQGTRLTVV.

This clone was recorded a few times. The chain couples TRBV5-1 to TRBJ2-7; TRBD2 agrees at 7 bases. J was trimmed by 6 bases and V by 0 bases; bases with no gene match: 9. Germline V gene sequence: CDR1 SGHRS, CDR2 YFSETQ. This CDR3 is 15 amino acids long. CDR3 protein: CASSLVRGVPPEQYF. The DNA of the CDR3 is TGCGCCAGCAGCTTGGTCCGGGGGGTGCCACCCGAGCAGTACTTC.

The table lists this clone with a few counts. The genes are TRBV12-3 or TRBV12-4 and TRBJ1-2; 10 positions agree with TRBD1. This CDR3 spans 12 amino acids. V gave up 5 bases and J gave up 7 bases; unmatched junction bases: 1. The CDR3 DNA is TGTGCCAGCAGTGACAGGGGGCTTGGCTACACCTTC. It encodes CASSDRGLGYTF.

This clone was detected only once. This chain joins TRBV24-1 and TRBJ1-2; 10 nucleotides line up with TRBD1. Germline V gives CDR1 KGHDR, CDR2 SFDVKD. The CDR3 extends over 15 amino acids. The ends lost 5 bases at V and 2 bases at J; junction bases unmatched: 4. The CDR3 sequence is CATSAPGQGNYGYTF. For the CDR3, the DNA is TGTGCCACCAGTGCCCCGGGACAGGGGAACTATGGCTACACCTTC.

The sample holds a few counts of this clone. The V call is TRBV7-2, the J call TRBJ1-4, with 8 bases fitting TRBD1. V shed 4 bases and J 7 bases; nucleotides not matched to a gene: 5. The germline V gene has CDR1 SGHTA and CDR2 FQGNSA. CDR3 length: 14 residues. For the CDR3, the DNA is TGTGCCAGCAGCTCAGGACAGGGTCGTGAAAAACTGTTTTTT. Protein product: CASSSGQGREKLFF.

The gene calls are TRBV5-1 and TRBJ2-7; 8 nucleotides match TRBD1. Germline V gives CDR1 SGHRS, CDR2 YFSETQ. The CDR3 is made up of 12 amino acids. Trimming cost V 2 bases and J 6 bases; bases outside gene matches: 1. This CDR3 is CASSLQGVEQYF. In DNA form, the CDR3 reads TGCGCCAGCAGCTTACAGGGGGTCGAGCAGTACTTC.

The J gene is TRBJ1-1, the V gene TRBV4-2, with 7 bases aligning to TRBD1. This CDR3 is 14 amino acids long. Germline values: CDR1 LGHNA, CDR2 YNFKEQ. V gave up 3 bases and J gave up 3 bases; unmatched junction bases: 4. The CDR3 loop reads CASSQPTGDTEAFF. CDR3 bases: TGTGCCAGCAGCCAGCCCACAGGGGACACTGAAGCTTTCTTT.

The V gene is TRBV18, the J gene TRBJ2-5; the match to TRBD2 covers 9 bases. Germline V lookup: CDR1 KGHSH, CDR2 LQKENI. CDR3 length: 15 amino acids. V trimming: 1 base; J trimming: 3 bases; junction bases outside the gene matches: 3. The CDR3 nucleotides read TGTGCCAGCTCACCACTGGGACTAGCAGAAGAGACCCAGTACTTC. Residues: CASSPLGLAEETQYF.

V is TRBV11-2 and J is TRBJ1-2, with TRBD1 as a possible D gene (6 bases). CDR3 length: 14 residues. Germline CDR1 SGHAT, CDR2 FQNNGV. Trimming left V 5 bases short and J 7 bases short, with 17 bases between. The CDR3 nucleotides are TGTGCCAGCAGCCGAACAGGGTCTCCGGGTGGCTACACCTTC. Residues: CASSRTGSPGGYTF.

The V call is TRBV7-2, the J call TRBJ2-6; TRBD1 might be the D (5 bases). Trimming removed 2 bases at V and 2 bases at J, with 7 bases between. The CDR3 covers 15 residues. Looked up from germline, CDR1 is SGHTA and CDR2 is FQGNSA. CDR3 DNA sequence: TGTGCCAGCAGCTTATTGGGGCCTGGGGCCAACGTCCTGACTTTC. Its translation is CASSLLGPGANVLTF.

The chain has TRBV6-1 and TRBJ1-1; 8 nucleotides line up with TRBD1. CDR1 and CDR2 (germline): MNHNS, SASEGT. Trimming took 4 bases from V and 4 from J; bases not matched to a gene: 23. This CDR3 region has 20 residues. The chain's CDR3 is CASSADTRLAFRTGSTEAFF. For the CDR3, the DNA is TGTGCCAGCAGTGCAGATACAAGGTTGGCTTTCAGGACAGGGAGCACTGAAGCTTTCTTT.

V is TRBV7-2 and J is TRBJ2-4; weak D call: TRBD1 (6 bases). Per the germline V gene, CDR1 is SGHTA and CDR2 is FQGNSA. The CDR3 extends over 16 amino acids. The V end was cut by 5 bases, the J end by 0 bases, with 14 bases between. The DNA for the CDR3 is TGTGCCAGCAGCCCCGGACAGTTCCTAGCCAAAAACATTCAGTACTTC. This sequence encodes CASSPGQFLAKNIQYF.

The sample holds one count of this clone. The gene calls are TRBV3-1 (or the pseudogene TRBV3-2) and TRBJ1-1, with 9 bases aligning to TRBD1. Germline V CDR1 and CDR2: LGHDT, YNNKEL (reference sequence). This CDR3 is built from 16 residues. V was clipped by 2 bases and J by 5 bases; unmatched bases: 9. The CDR3 nucleotides read TGTGCCAGCAGCCAACCGCTGGGGACAGGGAGGACTGAAGCTTTCTTT. Translated, it gives CASSQPLGTGRTEAFF.

The V and J genes are TRBV18 and TRBJ1-1, with 10 positions matching TRBD1. This CDR3 region has 16 residues. V trimming: 3 bases; J trimming: 4 bases; junction bases outside the gene matches: 8. Germline loops: CDR1 KGHSH, CDR2 LQKENI. The CDR3 DNA is TGTGCCAGCTCACCTCCGGGACAGGGGCAGTCCACTGAAGCTTTCTTT. Translation: CASSPPGQGQSTEAFF.

This clone showed up just once. This chain connects TRBV27 to TRBJ2-6; TRBD1 matches at 9 bases. J gave up 1 base and V 10 bases, and 5 bases lay outside the gene matches. This CDR3 is 15 amino acids long. Germline CDR1 is MNHEY and CDR2 is SMNVEV (reference sequence). The CDR3, as DNA: TGTGCCACTGGGACAGGGTCATCTGGGGCCAACGTCCTGACTTTC. Amino acids: CATGTGSSGANVLTF.

V and J are TRBV5-6 and TRBJ1-2; TRBD1 is a possible D gene (5 bases). CDR3 size: 14 residues. V dropped 0 bases and J dropped 5 bases, with 11 bases sitting between them. Germline CDR1 and CDR2: SGHDT and YYEEEE. CDR3 amino acids: CASSLGQIGYGYTF. As DNA, the CDR3 is TGTGCCAGCAGCTTGGGACAGATAGGTTATGGCTACACCTTC.

The chain is built from TRBV21-1 and TRBJ2-7; the D segment call TRBD1 is taken from the table without a DNA check. TRBV21-1 is a documented pseudogene. The CDR3 is made up of 15 amino acids. CDR3 amino acids: CASSAHRGPTYEQYF. In nucleotides, the CDR3 is TGTGCCAGCAGCGCACACAGGGGGCCGACCTACGAGCAGTACTTC.

The genes are TRBV29-1 and TRBJ2-7; 9 bases match TRBD1. This CDR3 has 14 residues. V shed 6 bases, J shed 1 base, and the junction held 7 bases outside the gene matches. Germline V gene lookup returns CDR1 SQVTM and CDR2 ANQGSEA. CDR3 DNA: TGCAGCGTCCAGACCGGGACAGGGTCCTACGAGCAGTACTTC. It is translated as CSVQTGTGSYEQYF.

This chain joins TRBV19 and TRBJ1-5; TRBD1 is a possible D gene (6 bases). The CDR3 has 12 amino acids. Per germline, CDR1 LNHDA and CDR2 SQIVND (reference sequence). The V end lost 4 bases, the J end lost 11 bases, and 12 bases lay between the germline ends. The CDR3 nucleotides are TGTGCCAGTAGTACCCAGGGGATGACCCAGCATTTT. It specifies CASSTQGMTQHF. The whole variable domain, filled in from reference TRBV19 and TRBJ1-5, reads DGGITQSPKYLFRKEGQNVTLSCEQNLNHDAMYWYRQDPGQGLRLIYYSQIVNDFQKGDIAEGYSVSREKKESFPLTVTSAQKNPTAFYLCASSTQGMTQHFGDGTRLSIL.

This clone showed up just once. V is TRBV2 and J is TRBJ1-3; TRBD1 might be the D (6 bases). CDR3 length: 16 amino acids. Trimming took 5 bases from V and 4 from J, leaving 18 bases between them. Germline CDR1 is SNHLY and CDR2 is FYNNEI. Written as DNA, the CDR3 is TGTGCCAGCAGTTTGACAGGTCCGGTGAGGGGAAACACCATATATTTT. It translates to CASSLTGPVRGNTIYF.

The rearrangement joins TRBV6-6 to TRBJ2-3; D call uncertain. V shed 0 bases and J shed 2 bases, with 12 bases lying between them. The CDR3 runs to 16 residues. The V gene's germline CDR1 is MNHNY and CDR2 SVGAGI (reference sequence). Written as DNA, the CDR3 is TGTGCCAGCAGTTACTCTCGGCAGGTAACCACAGATACGCAGTATTTT. Its protein product is CASSYSRQVTTDTQYF.